These 17 T cell receptor beta chains were all obtained from the same sample, sequenced in a study of blood T cells in healthy people across ages. With a J-beta primer mix and a sample-barcoded 5' primer, a second PCR ran 7 to 11 cycles. TCRdb processed the 5' RACE reads anew with MiXCR; each CDR3 protein has one entry. The repertoire holds about 570,000 distinct CDR3 sequences, around a quarter seen once, with under 4.5% in the top ten. Separately, the same data were catalogued under a study of T cells of mothers and their children.

Sequencing was carried out using blood. All receptors come from a boy between 2 and 10 years old in good health.

V usage is TRBV29-1 and J usage is TRBJ2-2; D possibly corresponds to TRBD1 (5 bases). CDR1 SQVTM and CDR2 ANQGSEA come from the germline V gene. CDR3 length equals 15 residues. Trimming cost V 2 bases and J 3 bases, with 13 bases left between them. The DNA of the CDR3 is TGCAGCGTTGAAAAGGGGCTAAAGGACACCGGGGAGCTGTTTTTT. Amino acids: CSVEKGLKDTGELFF.

This chain joins TRBV29-1 and TRBJ2-1; D is uncertain. The ends were cut back, 2 bases at V and 8 bases at J, with 1 base in the middle. Germline V gene data show CDR1 as SQVTM and CDR2 as ANQGSEA. The CDR3 sequence is 9 residues long. The CDR3 DNA follows: TGCAGCGTTGAATATGAGCAGTTCTTC. This codes for CSVEYEQFF.

CDR3 nucleotides: TGCATTAAGAAGGGGACTAGCGGACCCCTTTGCACAGATACGCAGTATTTT. It specifies CIKKGTSGPLCTDTQYF. This chain connects TRBV20-1 to TRBJ2-3; the match to TRBD2 covers 11 bases. From germline, CDR1 is DFQATT and CDR2 SNEGSKA (reference sequence). The CDR3 has 17 residues.

This chain connects TRBV29-1 to TRBJ2-4; 13 nucleotides match TRBD2. V lost 6 bases, J lost 0 bases, and 11 bases stayed unmatched. CDR1 is SQVTM, CDR2 ANQGSEA, per germline. This CDR3 has 18 amino acids. CDR3 nucleotide sequence: TGCAGCGTCATTTGGACTAGCGGGAGAGAGGTAGCCAAAAACATTCAGTACTTC. This translates into CSVIWTSGREVAKNIQYF. The full variable domain, in which reference TRBV29-1 and TRBJ2-4 provide the parts outside the CDR3, is SAVISQKPSRDICQRGTSLTIQCQVDSQVTMMFWYRQQPGQSLTLIATANQGSEATYESGFVIDKFPISRPNLTFSTLTVSNMSPEDSSIYLCSVIWTSGREVAKNIQYFGAGTRLSVL.

This clonotype was seen more than once but under ten times. The J gene is TRBJ2-7, the V gene TRBV7-2; TRBD2 matches at 7 bases. Trimming removed 0 bases from V and 3 bases from J; junction bases left unmatched: 8. There are 16 residues in the CDR3. Germline V CDR1 and CDR2: SGHTA, FQGNSA. CDR3 sequence (DNA): TGTGCCAGCAGCTTAGCTGTTGGCGGGAGTATCTACGAGCAGTACTTC. This translates into CASSLAVGGSIYEQYF.

This chain links TRBV5-1 with TRBJ2-7, with 7 bases fitting TRBD1. Trimming removed 0 bases from V and 5 bases from J; junction bases left unmatched: 8. From germline, CDR1 is SGHRS and CDR2 YFSETQ. The CDR3 extends over 15 amino acids. Here the CDR3 reads CASSLADRERDEQYF. Here the CDR3 DNA reads TGCGCCAGCAGCTTGGCCGACAGGGAAAGGGACGAGCAGTACTTC. The full variable domain, rest sourced from reference TRBV5-1 and TRBJ2-7, is KAGVTQTPRYLIKTRGQQVTLSCSPISGHRSVSWYQQTPGQGLQFLFEYFSETQRNKGNFPGRFSGRQFSNSRSEMNVSTLELGDSALYLCASSLADRERDEQYFGPGTRLTVT.

The chain carries TRBV20-1 and TRBJ2-3; 12 bases align to TRBD2. Unmatched junction bases numbered 6, after V lost 0 bases and J lost 2 bases. CDR3 size: 17 residues. Germline V gene data show CDR1 as DFQATT and CDR2 as SNEGSKA (reference sequence). The CDR3 DNA reads as TGCAGTGCTAGAGATAGGCTAGCGGGAGGGTTCACAGATACGCAGTATTTT. This gives the protein CSARDRLAGGFTDTQYF.

The V gene is TRBV29-1, the J gene TRBJ2-5; the D gene is possibly TRBD1 (6 bases). The CDR3 has 13 residues. From germline, CDR1 is SQVTM and CDR2 ANQGSEA. Trimming took 7 bases from V and 5 from J, leaving 17 bases between them. The CDR3 sequence: CSAFTGLLETQYF. As DNA, the CDR3 is TGCAGCGCTTTTACAGGGTTGCTCGAGACCCAGTACTTC.

This clonotype was observed a handful of times. The V and J genes are TRBV19 and TRBJ2-2; 8 nucleotides match TRBD2. After removal of 5 bases from V and 7 bases from J, the junction contained 9 bases not matched to a gene. This CDR3 contains 15 residues. Germline V lookup: CDR1 LNHDA, CDR2 SQIVND (reference sequence). The CDR3: CASSPAGESGGELFF. The CDR3 nucleotides read TGTGCCAGTAGTCCAGCGGGAGAATCTGGCGGGGAGCTGTTTTTT.

This clonotype has only a few counts. The V call is TRBV28, the J call TRBJ2-5, with TRBD1 identical over 10 bases. The CDR3 has 18 residues. V lost 7 bases and J lost 2; bases outside the gene matches: 16. Germline V lookup: CDR1 MDHEN, CDR2 SYDVKM. CDR3 residues: CASTFWGQGFEGQETQYF. For the CDR3, the DNA is TGTGCCAGCACTTTTTGGGGACAGGGGTTTGAGGGACAAGAGACCCAGTACTTC.

The table lists this clonotype with a few counts. The gene calls are TRBV12-3 or TRBV12-4 and TRBJ1-3; no firm D call. The CDR3 has 13 amino acids. V dropped 8 bases and J dropped 1 base, with 9 bases sitting between them. The CDR3 DNA is TGTGCCAGCCATCTCGGTTCTGGAAACACCATATATTTT. Protein: CASHLGSGNTIYF.

This clonotype has more than one count but fewer than ten. J is TRBJ2-7 and V is TRBV7-2; TRBD2 matches at 10 bases. This CDR3 comprises 16 residues. The V and J ends lost 4 bases and 2 bases, in that order; junction bases with no gene match: 8. CDR1 and CDR2 from the germline V gene are SGHTA and FQGNSA. CDR3 sequence reads: CASSSLTSGIPYEQYF. The CDR3 DNA reads as TGTGCCAGCAGCTCACTTACTAGCGGGATTCCCTACGAGCAGTACTTC.

This clonotype was counted a single time. V is TRBV6-2 or TRBV6-3 and J is TRBJ2-3, with a tentative D call TRBD1 (6 bases). Germline assignment: CDR1 MNHEY and CDR2 SVGEGT. V was trimmed by 5 bases and J by 3 bases, leaving 18 bases between them. The CDR3 length is 16 residues. The CDR3 DNA follows: TGTGCCAGCAGTATGGACAGATTGAAAAGGACAGATACGCAGTATTTT. This gives the protein CASSMDRLKRTDTQYF.

The chain links TRBV7-9 to TRBJ2-5; D is possibly TRBD2 (6 bases). The V gene lost 5 bases and the J gene lost 3 bases, with 22 bases spanning the gap. CDR3 length equals 17 residues. Germline CDR1 SEHNR, CDR2 FQNEAQ (reference sequence). The DNA of the CDR3 is TGTGCCAGCAGCCTAAATCTTGAGGCATGGAGGGAAGAGACCCAGTACTTC. As protein: CASSLNLEAWREETQYF.

The chain couples TRBV6-5 to TRBJ1-6, with 9 bases lining up with TRBD1. With V trimmed by 4 bases and J by 10 bases, 8 bases remained unmatched. The V gene's germline CDR1 is MNHEY and CDR2 SVGAGI. This CDR3 spans 15 amino acids. The CDR3 DNA is TGTGCCAGCAGTTCTGGACAGGGGATACGGTCACCCCTCCACTTT. The encoded protein is CASSSGQGIRSPLHF.

This sequence joins TRBV7-9 and TRBJ2-5; D tentatively reads TRBD1 or TRBD2 (5 bases each). The germline CDR1 and CDR2 sequences are SEHNR and FQNEAQ (reference sequence). Trimming cost V 5 bases and J 0 bases, with 16 bases left between them. CDR3 length equals 16 residues. CDR3 bases: TGTGCCAGCAGCCGGGGACGAGAGGGTTACCAAGAGACCCAGTACTTC. This translates into CASSRGREGYQETQYF.

This chain connects TRBV10-3 to TRBJ2-7, with 9 bases identical to TRBD1. The CDR3 length is 13 residues. Germline V gene data show CDR1 as ENHRY and CDR2 as SYGVKD. V lost 10 bases and J lost 4; bases outside the gene matches: 8. The CDR3, as DNA: TGTGCCAGCGGGGGACAGGGCGGGTACGAGCAGTACTTC. It specifies CASGGQGGYEQYF.